Listed below are T cell receptor beta chains from one sample, sequenced in a study of blood T cell repertoires in COVID-19. Only in-frame clones appear in the TCRdb table, and some are missing; sequencing was by immunoSEQ multiplex PCR. The sample has about 87,000 clones, 80% to 95% seen once; the top ten hold 6.7%. Sequenced sample: peripheral blood. Receptor source: a man aged 18 to 35 with COVID-19, enrolled during active disease. The CDR3 runs from the conserved cysteine through the conserved F or W. A D gene is named only where the DNA matches it firmly. Rows may omit the clone size; those that give it use once, few, many or a size class.

j_call,v_call,clone_size,d_call,cdr3_aa,cdr3_nt
TRBJ1-5,TRBV28,once,-,CASRPPRSQPQHF,TGTGCCAGCAGGCCCCCGAGAAGTCAGCCCCAGCATTTT
TRBJ1-5,TRBV6-2/TRBV6-3,-,-,CASSYSKGGNQPQHF,TGTGCCAGCAGTTACTCGAAGGGAGGCAATCAGCCCCAGCATTTT
TRBJ2-7,TRBV7-2,-,-,CASSFVDPTYEQYF,TGTGCCAGCAGCTTTGTAGATCCCACCTACGAGCAGTACTTC
TRBJ1-1,TRBV4-3,-,-,CASSQEQGGTEAFF,TGCGCCAGCAGCCAAGAACAGGGCGGCACTGAAGCTTTCTTT
TRBJ2-3,TRBV11-2,few,TRBD1,CASSPATGQDTQYF,TGTGCCAGCAGCCCAGCGACAGGGCAAGATACGCAGTATTTT
TRBJ1-1,TRBV6-6,-,TRBD1,CATTGAEAFF,TGTGCCACCACAGGGGCTGAAGCTTTCTTT
TRBJ2-1,TRBV29-1,-,TRBD2,CSVNSGSSYNEQFF,TGCAGCGTTAATAGCGGGAGCTCCTACAATGAGCAGTTCTTC
TRBJ1-5,TRBV19,once,-,CATHWGGYSNQPQHF,TGTGCCACCCACTGGGGGGGGTATAGCAATCAGCCCCAGCATTTT
TRBJ2-7,TRBV7-9,-,-,CASSLETASYEQYF,TGTGCCAGCAGCTTAGAAACAGCTTCCTACGAGCAGTACTTC
TRBJ2-2,TRBV11-3,-,TRBD2,CASSFTPLAGRNTGELFF,TGTGCCAGCAGCTTTACCCCTCTAGCGGGACGGAACACCGGGGAGCTGTTTTTT
TRBJ2-7,TRBV18,once,TRBD1,CASSPSGGGYEQYF,TGTGCCAGCTCACCATCAGGGGGTGGGTACGAGCAGTACTTC
TRBJ1-1,TRBV9,-,TRBD1,CASSVKGGPEAFF,TGTGCCAGCAGCGTAAAAGGGGGCCCTGAAGCTTTCTTT
TRBJ2-7,TRBV7-8,-,-,CASSLGRVSYEQYF,TGTGCCAGCAGCTTAGGCCGGGTCTCCTACGAGCAGTACTTC
TRBJ2-3,TRBV7-3,-,-,CASSQRGPGADTQYF,TGTGCCAGCAGCCAACGAGGCCCCGGGGCAGATACGCAGTATTTT
TRBJ2-7,TRBV10-3,-,TRBD2,CAISESTTSAAYEQYF,TGTGCCATCAGTGAGTCTACGACTAGCGCGGCCTACGAGCAGTACTTC
TRBJ2-7,TRBV11-2,-,-,CASTSSPREQYF,TGTGCCAGCACCTCCTCCCCGAGGGAGCAGTACTTC
TRBJ2-5,TRBV7-8,-,TRBD1,CASSATGQGYLETQYF,TGTGCCAGCAGCGCAACGGGACAGGGATATCTTGAGACCCAGTACTTC
TRBJ2-2,TRBV5-1,-,TRBD1,CASAGQGTGELFF,TGCGCCAGTGCGGGACAGGGGACCGGGGAGCTGTTTTTT
TRBJ1-1,TRBV15,-,TRBD1,CATSKTTGGYTEAFF,TGTGCCACCAGCAAAACGACAGGGGGGTACACTGAAGCTTTCTTT
TRBJ1-2,TRBV27,-,-,CASSPHPGNYGYTF,TGTGCCAGCAGTCCTCACCCGGGTAACTATGGCTACACCTTC
TRBJ2-7,TRBV12-3/TRBV12-4,-,-,CASRPGPTYEQYF,TGTGCCAGCAGGCCAGGGCCGACCTACGAGCAGTACTTC
TRBJ1-4,TRBV19,-,-,CASSTGQSNEKLLF,TGTGCCAGTAGTACCGGACAGTCGAATGAAAAACTGCTTTTT
TRBJ1-2,TRBV5-1,-,-,CASSLIWRQNSNYGYTF,TGCGCCAGCAGCTTGATATGGAGACAGAACTCTAACTATGGCTACACCTTC
TRBJ2-7,TRBV5-6,-,-,CASSLATGRTSYEQYF,TGTGCCAGCAGCTTGGCGACAGGACGTACTAGCTACGAGCAGTACTTC
TRBJ2-5,TRBV9,-,TRBD1,CASSADRGLETQYF,TGTGCCAGCAGCGCGGACAGGGGGCTAGAGACCCAGTACTTC
TRBJ1-4,TRBV18,-,TRBD1,CASSPAGTGNEKLLF,TGTGCCAGCTCACCCGCTGGGACAGGGAACGAAAAACTGCTTTTT
TRBJ1-1,TRBV9,-,-,CASSPVTEAFF,TGTGCCAGCAGCCCCGTCACTGAAGCTTTCTTT
TRBJ1-2,TRBV13,-,TRBD1,CASSRGRGRGYGYTF,TGTGCCAGCAGCCGAGGTAGGGGGCGAGGCTATGGCTACACCTTC
TRBJ2-3,TRBV28,-,-,CASSLAGRSTDTQYF,TGTGCCAGCAGTTTGGCGGGACGTAGCACAGATACGCAGTATTTT
TRBJ2-2,TRBV24-1,-,TRBD2,CATSGRTSGVNTGELFF,TGTGCCACCAGTGGCCGAACTAGCGGAGTGAACACCGGGGAGCTGTTTTTT
TRBJ2-2,TRBV5-4,-,-,CASSLPSGRNTGELFF,TGTGCCAGCAGCTTGCCATCCGGGAGAAACACCGGGGAGCTGTTTTTT
TRBJ1-5,TRBV2,-,-,CASSEARGGQPQHF,TGTGCCAGCAGTGAAGCCAGGGGTGGACAGCCCCAGCATTTT
TRBJ2-2,TRBV7-2,-,TRBD1,CASSPQGANTGELFF,TGTGCCAGCAGCCCTCAGGGGGCGAACACCGGGGAGCTGTTTTTT
TRBJ2-7,TRBV5-5,-,-,CASSLRQASSYEQYF,TGTGCCAGCAGCTTGAGGCAGGCCAGCTCCTACGAGCAGTACTTC
TRBJ2-1,TRBV9,-,-,CASRAPGNDEQFF,TGTGCCAGCAGGGCCCCGGGGAACGATGAGCAGTTCTTC
TRBJ2-7,TRBV6-5,once,-,CASSYAGWHEQYF,TGTGCCAGCAGTTACGCAGGGTGGCACGAGCAGTACTTC
TRBJ2-7,TRBV19,-,TRBD1,CASSATGPYEQYF,TGTGCCAGTAGTGCGACAGGGCCCTACGAGCAGTACTTC
TRBJ1-6,TRBV15,-,TRBD1,CATSRPRPGTGDSPLHF,TGTGCCACCAGCAGACCCCGCCCCGGGACAGGGGATTCACCCCTCCACTTT
TRBJ2-1,TRBV3-1/TRBV3-2,-,TRBD2,CASSQDGLAGGDSYNEQFF,TGTGCCAGCAGCCAAGATGGACTAGCGGGAGGAGACTCCTACAATGAGCAGTTCTTC
TRBJ2-7,TRBV6-2/TRBV6-3,-,-,CASSYGGGPYEQYF,TGTGCCAGCAGTTACGGGGGAGGCCCCTACGAGCAGTACTTC
TRBJ1-6,TRBV4-3,-,-,CASSQTESSYNSPLHF,TGCGCCAGCAGCCAAACCGAGAGCTCCTATAATTCACCCCTCCACTTT
TRBJ1-2,TRBV10-3,-,-,CAISELLQGGYGYTF,TGTGCCATCAGTGAGCTCTTGCAGGGAGGCTATGGCTACACCTTC
TRBJ2-3,TRBV18,few,-,CASSPRDLLTDTQYF,TGTGCCAGCTCACCCCGGGACTTACTGACAGATACGCAGTATTTT
TRBJ1-5,TRBV11-2,-,-,CASSLGGAQPQHF,TGTGCCAGCAGCTTAGGTGGGGCACAGCCCCAGCATTTT
TRBJ2-2,TRBV29-1,few,TRBD1,CSVAVDRVEAGELFF,TGCAGCGTCGCGGTGGACAGGGTGGAGGCCGGGGAGCTGTTTTTT
TRBJ2-3,TRBV24-1,-,-,CATSDPRGVIPDTQYF,TGTGCCACCAGTGATCCCAGGGGTGTAATCCCAGATACGCAGTATTTT
TRBJ1-2,TRBV5-1,-,-,CASGKRTASSYGYTF,TGCGCCAGCGGCAAGAGGACAGCCTCTAGCTATGGCTACACCTTC
TRBJ2-7,TRBV15,once,-,CATSNRDTSFYEQYF,TGTGCCACCAGTAACCGGGACACCTCTTTCTACGAGCAGTACTTC
TRBJ2-1,TRBV29-1,-,TRBD1,CSVEVTGGNEQFF,TGCAGCGTTGAAGTAACAGGGGGGAATGAGCAGTTCTTC
TRBJ2-7,TRBV28,-,TRBD2,CASSFSGLAGNEQYF,TGTGCCAGCAGTTTCTCGGGACTAGCGGGGAACGAGCAGTACTTC
TRBJ2-5,TRBV2,-,TRBD1,CASSTPGGGETQYF,TGTGCCAGCAGTACCCCAGGGGGCGGGGAGACCCAGTACTTC
TRBJ1-6,TRBV27,-,TRBD1,CASSYRGNNSPLHF,TGTGCCAGCAGTTACAGGGGCAATAATTCACCCCTCCACTTT
TRBJ1-2,TRBV28,few,-,CASSWGGYGYTF,TGTGCCAGCAGTTGGGGGGGCTATGGCTACACCTTC
TRBJ2-1,TRBV2,-,TRBD2,CASTPGTSGINEQFF,TGTGCCAGCACCCCTGGGACTAGCGGGATTAATGAGCAGTTCTTC
TRBJ2-7,TRBV19,-,-,CASSSLPGTYEQYF,TGTGCCAGTAGCTCTCTACCCGGGACATACGAGCAGTACTTC
TRBJ2-5,TRBV3-1/TRBV3-2,-,-,CASSQDSRAEETQYF,TGTGCCAGCAGCCAAGACTCCAGGGCTGAAGAGACCCAGTACTTC
TRBJ2-2,TRBV6-5,-,-,CASSIDSTGELFF,TGTGCCAGCAGTATCGACAGCACCGGGGAGCTGTTTTTT
TRBJ2-3,TRBV27,-,TRBD2,CASSLMGLAGVTDTQYF,TGTGCCAGCAGTTTAATGGGACTAGCGGGAGTAACAGATACGCAGTATTTT
TRBJ1-1,TRBV29-1,-,-,CSVARDSQGNTEAFF,TGCAGCGTTGCCCGAGACAGTCAGGGGAACACTGAAGCTTTCTTT
TRBJ2-3,TRBV4-3,-,-,CASSPTTPPSTDTQYF,TGCGCCAGCAGCCCCACGACACCACCATCCACAGATACGCAGTATTTT